What follows are 2 T cell receptor beta chains derived from one specimen sequenced in a study of regulatory T cells in long-lasting Graves disease. The TCR beta library used iRepertoire HTBI primers with Arm-PCR amplification of CDR3. TCRdb ran MiXCR on the multiplex PCR reads and lists one entry per CDR3 protein. The data hold around 480,000 distinct CDR3 sequences, with about 16% observed a single time. Time point meaning: newly diagnosed GD, antithyroid drugs for less than 3 months. PBMC RNA was the source of the TCR library. These data also featured in a second study, about T cells in Graves' hyperthyroidism and ophthalmopathy.

The sequences come from peripheral blood mononuclear cells (PBMCs), collected at new diagnosis, from a patient treated with antithyroid drugs. These receptors were collected from a man aged 40-50 years with Graves disease.

This clonotype has a count of ten or more. This sequence joins TRBV12-5 and TRBJ1-3; D is ambiguous. V lost 3 bases to trimming and J lost 0 bases, with 9 bases between them. The CDR3 loop spans 15 amino acids. The V gene's germline CDR1 is LGHNT and CDR2 FRNRAP. Here the CDR3 reads CASGLARISGNTIYF. The CDR3 nucleotides read TGTGCTAGTGGTTTAGCACGGATCTCTGGAAACACCATATATTTT.

Turning to this clonotype: A far larger clone differs by one base, so this is likely a read error. The chain joins TRBV28 to TRBJ2-1, with 7 nucleotides matching TRBD2. Germline V gene data show CDR1 as MDHEN and CDR2 as SYDVKM. This CDR3 is built from 12 residues. The V segment lost 10 bases and the J segment 10 bases; nucleotides outside the gene matches: 10. The CDR3 sequence is CAIYGGGLEQFF. The CDR3 bases are TGTGCCATCTACGGGGGAGGGCTCGAGCAGTTCTTC.